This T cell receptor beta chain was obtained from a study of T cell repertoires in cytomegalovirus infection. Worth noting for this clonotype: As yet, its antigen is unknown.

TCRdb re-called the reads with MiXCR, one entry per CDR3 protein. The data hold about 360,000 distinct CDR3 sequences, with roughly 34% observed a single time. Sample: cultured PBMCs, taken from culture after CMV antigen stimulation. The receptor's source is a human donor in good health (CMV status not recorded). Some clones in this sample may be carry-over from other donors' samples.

The CDR3 nucleotides are TGTGCCAGCAGCTTAGCGGCCCTGGGGGGCTACACCTTC. Translation gives CASSLAALGGYTF. This chain uses TRBV7-2 with TRBJ1-2; the D is unclear. CDR1 and CDR2 (germline): SGHTA, FQGNSA. The V end lost 0 bases, the J end lost 8 bases, and 10 bases lay between the germline ends. This CDR3 spans 13 amino acids.